This TCR beta chain was obtained from a study of control samples from healthy donors and cancer patients. Trimming took 0 bases from V and 5 from J, leaving 11 bases between them. This CDR3 is 14 amino acids long. Germline loops: CDR1 MGHDK, CDR2 SYGVNS. The protocol was immunoSEQ multiplex PCR, while the TCRdb copy is restricted to in-frame clones and leaves out a portion. The sample has 120,000 to 150,000 clones; about 91% are singletons. Sequencing was performed on blood. V and J are TRBV25-1 and TRBJ2-7, with D possibly called TRBD1 or TRBD2 (5 bases each). This receptor was taken from a young man in good health. The CDR3 DNA is TGTGCCAGCAGTGAATATATGGGGACCAACGAGCAGTACTTC. This sequence encodes CASSEYMGTNEQYF.